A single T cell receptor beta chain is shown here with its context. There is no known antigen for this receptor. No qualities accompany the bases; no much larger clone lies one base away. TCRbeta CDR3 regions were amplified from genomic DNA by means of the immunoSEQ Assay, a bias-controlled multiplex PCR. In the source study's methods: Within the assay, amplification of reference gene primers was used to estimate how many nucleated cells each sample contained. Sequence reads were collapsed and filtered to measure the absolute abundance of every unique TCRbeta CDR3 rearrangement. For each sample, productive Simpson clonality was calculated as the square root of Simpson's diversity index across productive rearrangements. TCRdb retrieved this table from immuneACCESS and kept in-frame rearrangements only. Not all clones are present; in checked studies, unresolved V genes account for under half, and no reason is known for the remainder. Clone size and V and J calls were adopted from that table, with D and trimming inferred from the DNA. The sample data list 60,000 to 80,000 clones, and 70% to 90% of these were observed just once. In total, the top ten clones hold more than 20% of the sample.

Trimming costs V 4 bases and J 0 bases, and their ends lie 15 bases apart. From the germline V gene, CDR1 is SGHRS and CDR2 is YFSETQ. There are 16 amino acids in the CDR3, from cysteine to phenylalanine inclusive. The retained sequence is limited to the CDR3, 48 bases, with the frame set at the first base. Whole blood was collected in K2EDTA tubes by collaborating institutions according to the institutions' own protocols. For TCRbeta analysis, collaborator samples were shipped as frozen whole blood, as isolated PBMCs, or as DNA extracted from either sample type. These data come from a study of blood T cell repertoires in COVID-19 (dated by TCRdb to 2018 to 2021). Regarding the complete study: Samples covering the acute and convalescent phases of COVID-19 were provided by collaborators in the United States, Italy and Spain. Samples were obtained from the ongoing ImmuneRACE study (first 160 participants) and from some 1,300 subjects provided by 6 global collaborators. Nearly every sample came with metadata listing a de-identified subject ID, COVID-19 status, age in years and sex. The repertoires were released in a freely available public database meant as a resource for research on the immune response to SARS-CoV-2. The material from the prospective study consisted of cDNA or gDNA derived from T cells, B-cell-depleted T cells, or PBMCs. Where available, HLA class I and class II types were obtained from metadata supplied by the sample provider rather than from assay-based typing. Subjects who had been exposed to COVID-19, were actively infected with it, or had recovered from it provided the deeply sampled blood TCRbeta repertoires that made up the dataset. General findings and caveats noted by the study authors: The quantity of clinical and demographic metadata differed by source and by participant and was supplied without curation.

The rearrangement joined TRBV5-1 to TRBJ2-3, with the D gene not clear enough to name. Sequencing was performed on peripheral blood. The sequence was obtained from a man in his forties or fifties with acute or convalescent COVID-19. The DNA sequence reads TGCGCCAGCAGCGTCAGAGTCCAGGCTAGCACAGATACGCAGTATTTT. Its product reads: CASSVRVQASTDTQYF. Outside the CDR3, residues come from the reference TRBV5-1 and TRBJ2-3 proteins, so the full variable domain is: KAGVTQTPRYLIKTRGQQVTLSCSPISGHRSVSWYQQTPGQGLQFLFEYFSETQRNKGNFPGRFSGRQFSNSRSEMNVSTLELGDSALYLCASSVRVQASTDTQYFGPGTRLTVL.